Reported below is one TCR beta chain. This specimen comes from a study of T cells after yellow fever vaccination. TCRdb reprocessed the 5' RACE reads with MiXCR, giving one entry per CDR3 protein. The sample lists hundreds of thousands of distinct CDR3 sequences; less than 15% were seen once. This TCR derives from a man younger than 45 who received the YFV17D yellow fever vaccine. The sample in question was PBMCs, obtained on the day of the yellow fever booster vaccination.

Here the CDR3 DNA reads TGTGCCAGCAGCTTAAGGGGGACAGTATACAATGAGCAGTTCTTC. Amino acids: CASSLRGTVYNEQFF. The chain couples TRBV7-3 to TRBJ2-1; 7 bases map to TRBD1. In germline, CDR1 is SGHTA, CDR2 FQGTGA. The length of the CDR3 is 15 residues. With 1 base clipped from V and 4 bases from J, the junction kept 4 bases outside the gene matches.